This T cell receptor (beta chain) is drawn from a study of blood T cell repertoires in COVID-19. Study as a whole: COVID-19 samples from acute and convalescent phases originated in the United States, Italy and Spain. PBMCs, B-cell-depleted T cells, or T cells were the source of the cDNA or gDNA that made up the material.

Regarding this clone: The sample holds other DNA sequences that translate to the same CDR3.

Study processing details: It was from reference gene primer amplification that nucleated cell counts were estimated. Some clones are missing from TCRdb's copy, which holds only in-frame ones; the method was immunoSEQ multiplex PCR. The V and J calls and clone size were taken over from that table, and D and trimming were inferred from the DNA. The table has 150,000 to 200,000 clones, 80% to 85% seen once. In germline, CDR1 is SGHRS, CDR2 YFSETQ. Unmatched junction bases numbered 6, after V lost 4 bases and J lost 0 bases. This CDR3 is built from 15 residues. This chain uses TRBV5-1 with TRBJ1-1, with 7 bases that match TRBD1. Sequenced input: peripheral blood. The receptor was derived from a human donor with acute or convalescent COVID-19. The donor label of this sample is uncertain. The CDR3 DNA is TGCGCCAGCAGCCTGACGGGACAGATGAACACTGAAGCTTTCTTT. Translated, it gives CASSLTGQMNTEAFF.